A single sample gave rise to the 23 T cell receptor beta chains below, sequenced in a study of blood T cell repertoires in COVID-19. Repertoires were generated with immunoSEQ multiplex PCR, while TCRdb's copy carries only in-frame clones and drops some. The table records about 180,000 clones, about 81% of them present only once. The sequenced sample was peripheral blood. The receptors here all came from an elderly woman with COVID-19, enrolled during active disease.

The CDR3 region has the DNA TGTGCCAGCAGCTTAGCCCACCAAGGGGGTGCTGGCTACGAGCAGTACTTC. Translating it yields CASSLAHQGGAGYEQYF. This chain joins TRBV7-2 and TRBJ2-7, with D possibly being TRBD1 (6 bases). V lost 0 bases, J lost 3 bases, and 18 bases lay in between. CDR1 and CDR2 (germline): SGHTA, FQGNSA. There are 17 residues in the CDR3.

In this sample, this clone turned up once. V and J are TRBV19 and TRBJ2-2; 11 bases align to TRBD2. J lost 4 bases, V lost 6 bases, and 4 bases had no gene match. The CDR3 is 15 residues long. CDR1 and CDR2 from the germline V gene are LNHDA and SQIVND (reference sequence). The DNA of the CDR3 is TGTGCCAGTAGAAGGACTAGCGGGTCCACCGGGGAGCTGTTTTTT. Protein: CASRRTSGSTGELFF.

The J gene is TRBJ1-1, the V gene TRBV29-1, with D unclear. Germline V gives CDR1 SQVTM, CDR2 ANQGSEA. The CDR3 contains 15 residues. V lost 1 base, J lost 3 bases, and 15 bases lay in between. The CDR3 nucleotides read TGCAGCGTTGAAGGAGGGATACGACGGTACACTGAAGCTTTCTTT. Protein: CSVEGGIRRYTEAFF.

The chain recombines TRBV2 with TRBJ1-2; 9 bases agree with TRBD1. This CDR3 is built from 13 residues. With V trimmed by 2 bases and J by 11 bases, 6 bases remained unmatched. The germline V gene encodes CDR1 SNHLY and CDR2 FYNNEI. CDR3 in amino acids: CASSEYGTGRYTF. The CDR3 nucleotides are TGTGCCAGCAGTGAATACGGGACAGGGAGGTACACCTTC.

This clone was found once. V and J are TRBV29-1 and TRBJ1-2, with a possible D match to TRBD1 (5 bases). Germline V CDR1 and CDR2: SQVTM, ANQGSEA. The length of the CDR3 is 13 residues. The V gene lost 4 bases and the J gene lost 2 bases, with 11 bases spanning the gap. DNA of the CDR3: TGCAGCGTTGTTTGGGGGGGGAACTATGGCTACACCTTC. Its translation is CSVVWGGNYGYTF. Variable domain in full (rest from reference TRBV29-1 and TRBJ1-2): SAVISQKPSRDICQRGTSLTIQCQVDSQVTMMFWYRQQPGQSLTLIATANQGSEATYESGFVIDKFPISRPNLTFSTLTVSNMSPEDSSIYLCSVVWGGNYGYTFGSGTRLTVV.

This clone was seen only a few times. The chain employs TRBV4-3 and TRBJ2-3; unclear D gene. The CDR3 is 13 residues long. Trimming left V 0 bases short and J 5 bases short, with 6 bases between. The germline gives CDR1 LGHNA, CDR2 YSLEER. The chain's CDR3 is CASSQETVDTQYF. CDR3 coding DNA: TGCGCCAGCAGCCAAGAAACGGTAGATACGCAGTATTTT.

J is TRBJ2-1 and V is TRBV2; the D gene is possibly TRBD2 (5 bases). V lost 5 bases and J lost 4, with 12 bases in between. This CDR3 contains 14 residues. CDR1 and CDR2 from the germline V gene are SNHLY and FYNNEI. The CDR3 DNA sequence: TGTGCCAGCAGTAAGGAGGCCACTTACAATGAGCAGTTCTTC. This sequence encodes CASSKEATYNEQFF.

This chain links TRBV9 with TRBJ2-5; TRBD1 might be the D (5 bases). Trimming took 0 bases from V and 0 from J, leaving 12 bases between them. CDR1 and CDR2 (germline): SGDLS, YYNGEE. CDR3 size: 16 residues. The CDR3 DNA is TGTGCCAGCAGCGTAGGCACAGGCCCGTACCAAGAGACCCAGTACTTC. Amino acid sequence: CASSVGTGPYQETQYF.

The sample holds one count of this clone. The chain employs TRBV6-4 and TRBJ2-2, with 8 bases that match TRBD2. With V trimmed by 1 base and J by 5 bases, 3 bases remained unmatched. CDR3 length: 15 residues. Germline V lookup: CDR1 MRHNA, CDR2 SNTAGT. CDR3 DNA sequence: TGTGCCAGCAGTGACTTGGGACTAGGAACCGGGGAGCTGTTTTTT. Translating it yields CASSDLGLGTGELFF.

The chain couples TRBV7-3 to TRBJ1-5; 9 bases agree with TRBD1. This CDR3 has 13 amino acids. Germline assignment: CDR1 SGHTA and CDR2 FQGTGA. Unmatched junction bases numbered 3, after V lost 5 bases and J lost 7 bases. The CDR3 coding sequence is TGTGCCAGCAGCCCCGGGACAGGGCAGCCCCAGCATTTT. Protein sequence: CASSPGTGQPQHF. The full variable domain, its missing parts supplied by reference TRBV7-3 and TRBJ1-5, is GAGVSQTPSNKVTEKGKYVELRCDPISGHTALYWYRQSLGQGPEFLIYFQGTGAADDSGLPNDRFFAVRPEGSVSTLKIQRTERGDSAVYLCASSPGTGQPQHFGDGTRLSIL.

The gene calls are TRBV19 and TRBJ2-3, with 9 bases lining up with TRBD2. The CDR3 sequence is 16 residues long. The germline gives CDR1 LNHDA, CDR2 SQIVND (reference sequence). The J segment lost 3 bases and the V segment lost 3 bases, leaving 7 bases of the junction unmatched. CDR3 protein: CASSILSGSRTDTQYF. The DNA of the CDR3 is TGTGCCAGTAGTATCCTTAGCGGGAGTAGGACAGATACGCAGTATTTT.

The chain links TRBV10-2 to TRBJ2-3; 9 bases are a match to TRBD2. The CDR3 runs 17 residues. J was trimmed by 4 bases and V by 7 bases; bases with no gene match: 15. Per germline, CDR1 WSHSY and CDR2 SAAADI. CDR3 residues: CASNSGPAGGEPDTQYF. Written as DNA, the CDR3 is TGCGCCAGCAATTCGGGCCCAGCGGGAGGTGAACCAGATACGCAGTATTTT.

V usage is TRBV29-1 and J usage is TRBJ2-1; 12 nucleotides align to TRBD2. Trimming removed 4 bases from V and 10 bases from J; junction bases left unmatched: 5. This CDR3 has 13 residues. Germline lookup yields CDR1 SQVTM and CDR2 ANQGSEA. This CDR3 is CSVGLAGVYEQFF. DNA for the CDR3: TGCAGCGTTGGACTAGCGGGAGTGTACGAGCAGTTCTTC.

The chain carries TRBV7-9 and TRBJ1-2; 7 nucleotides align to TRBD1. The CDR3 totals 15 residues. Germline CDR1 SEHNR, CDR2 FQNEAQ (reference sequence). The V segment lost 4 bases and the J segment 7 bases; nucleotides outside the gene matches: 12. CDR3 sequence reads: CASSSGGLGGRGYTF. Written as DNA, the CDR3 is TGTGCCAGCAGCTCCGGCGGCCTAGGGGGCCGTGGCTACACCTTC.

The rearrangement links TRBV9 to TRBJ2-1; 10 bases line up with TRBD2. The germline V gene has CDR1 SGDLS and CDR2 YYNGEE. This CDR3 is built from 16 residues. The V gene end was trimmed by 4 bases and the J gene end by 6 bases; junction bases not matched to a gene: 10. CDR3 DNA: TGTGCCAGCAGCCACCCCACAGCGGGGGGGCCCAATGAGCAGTTCTTC. This encodes CASSHPTAGGPNEQFF. The full variable domain, with the rest looked up from reference TRBV9 and TRBJ2-1, is DSGVTQTPKHLITATGQRVTLRCSPRSGDLSVYWYQQSLDQGLQFLIQYYNGEERAKGNILERFSAQQFPDLHSELNLSSLELGDSALYFCASSHPTAGGPNEQFFGPGTRLTVL.

The chain combines TRBV27 with TRBJ2-7, with 9 bases that match TRBD2. J lost 2 bases, V lost 5 bases, and 4 bases had no gene match. The length of the CDR3 is 14 residues. Looked up from germline, CDR1 is MNHEY and CDR2 is SMNVEV (reference sequence). The CDR3 sequence is CASSQSSGTYEQYF. CDR3 sequence (DNA): TGTGCCAGCAGTCAATCTAGCGGGACCTACGAGCAGTACTTC.

In this sample, this clone turned up a few times. The rearrangement uses TRBV2 and TRBJ1-6, with D unclear. The CDR3 totals 9 residues. The V end lost 10 bases, the J end lost 12 bases, and 7 bases lay between the germline ends. CDR1 is SNHLY, CDR2 FYNNEI, per germline. CDR3 sequence: CATGLPLHF. The CDR3 region has the DNA TGTGCCACCGGACTACCCCTCCACTTT.

The chain joins TRBV2 to TRBJ2-7, with TRBD1 matching over 9 bases. The CDR3 has 15 amino acids. V was clipped by 7 bases and J by 6 bases; unmatched bases: 13. CDR1 and CDR2 from the germline V gene are SNHLY and FYNNEI. The CDR3 DNA follows: TGTGCCAGCACCCTCCTACAGGGGGCGCGGTCCGAGCAGTACTTC. Its protein is CASTLLQGARSEQYF.

The chain combines TRBV7-2 with TRBJ2-2; D gene unclear. The V and J ends lost 3 bases and 3 bases respectively, with 2 bases between them. Germline CDR1 reads SGHTA; CDR2 reads FQGNSA. There are 12 residues in the CDR3. CDR3 bases: TGTGCCAGCAGCTTCTACACCGGGGAGCTGTTTTTT. Its translation is CASSFYTGELFF.

CDR3 coding DNA: TGTGCCAGCAGTTTCCTTCGGGACAGGGGCCAATACACCTTC. This encodes CASSFLRDRGQYTF. V is TRBV28 and J is TRBJ1-2, with 10 nucleotides matching TRBD1. The germline V gene encodes CDR1 MDHEN and CDR2 SYDVKM. V gave up 3 bases and J gave up 11 bases; unmatched junction bases: 9. This CDR3 has 14 residues.

This clone has just a few counts. CDR3: CASSWTSSGQTQYF. The CDR3 DNA reads TGTGCCAGCAGCTGGACTAGCTCGGGACAGACCCAGTACTTC. This chain connects TRBV7-8 to TRBJ2-5, with 8 positions matching TRBD2. With 4 bases clipped from V and 6 bases from J, the junction kept 7 bases outside the gene matches. Germline assignment: CDR1 SGHVS and CDR2 FQNEAQ. The CDR3 runs 14 residues.

This chain joins TRBV5-4 and TRBJ2-7, with a possible D match to TRBD2 (6 bases). The CDR3 sequence is 17 residues long. Germline CDR1 is SGHNT and CDR2 is YYREEE (reference sequence). V dropped 1 base and J dropped 9 bases, with 26 bases sitting between them. The CDR3 bases are TGTGCCAGCAGCTTGTGGGCCGTTAGCGGCCGCCGTAAGGGGCAGTACTTC. Protein product: CASSLWAVSGRRKGQYF.

This chain connects TRBV7-2 to TRBJ2-2; maybe TRBD1 (5 bases). Germline V lookup: CDR1 SGHTA, CDR2 FQGNSA. The CDR3 sequence is 16 residues long. Trimming cost V 1 base and J 2 bases, with 11 bases left between them. This CDR3 is CASSLVGQGNTGELFF. CDR3 sequence (DNA): TGTGCCAGCAGCTTAGTTGGGCAGGGCAACACCGGGGAGCTGTTTTTT.